This T cell receptor beta chain was identified in a study of tumor-infiltrating lymphocytes in primary liver carcinoma (dated by TCRdb to between 2016 and 2019). In terms of the full investigation: Surgical resection was performed in China between November 2015 and March 2016 on about 5 patients with histopathologically diagnosed primary liver carcinoma. Repertoires from technical replicates were highly reproducible, with mean shared-clone rates approximately 0.88 and correlation coefficients above 0.95. The tumors of the five patients were staged as T1-T3 N0M0, with maximum diameters ranging from roughly 4.2 to 10 cm. TCRbeta repertoire sequencing, expression microarrays and whole-exome sequencing were combined in the study across five regions of each liver tumor, with adjacent normal tissue and blood also included. Each sample produced roughly 3.65 to 7.5 million productive TCRbeta reads, and read depth showed no significant difference between tissue types. A total of roughly 35 specimens from 5 patients went through TCRbeta repertoire sequencing, namely 25 tumor regions, 5 adjacent noncancerous liver tissues and 5 peripheral blood samples. The five patients, three men and two women aged 30 to 69 years, had hepatocellular carcinoma (four) or combined HCC and intrahepatic cholangiocarcinoma (one).

As concerns this clonotype: Its antigen is unknown. No much larger clone is present one base from it, and per-base qualities are unavailable.

Blood RNA was extracted from unsorted whole blood using TRIzol reagent, and germline DNA was obtained with the DNeasy Blood & Tissue kit. Patients had chronic HBV infection and were treatment-naive at sampling. About 4 milliliters of peripheral blood were collected into K2EDTA tubes before surgery. Starting from approximately 500 ng total RNA, TCRbeta-specific cDNA was produced by reverse transcription with a constant-region primer and ProtoScript II reverse transcriptase. Three nested multiplex PCR rounds, following a slightly modified ARM-PCR procedure, were used to build the TCRbeta libraries. Each of the first two PCR rounds ran for about 10 cycles and used multiplex TRBV1-TRBV30 forward primers together with a Cbeta reverse primer. Sample barcodes and Illumina adapters were added in a final 25-cycle PCR using Deep VentR polymerase. Before sequencing, amplicons of 200-500 bp were gel-purified using a QIAquick gel extraction kit. The TCRbeta amplicons were sequenced with 250-bp paired-end reads on an Illumina HiSeq 2500. The study's processing was this. Trimmomatic v0.33 was used to quality-trim the reads, and FLASH v1.2.11 was used to merge paired reads so that full CDR3 sequences could be recovered. MiGEC v1.2.1b assigned V, D and J germline segments to the rearranged TCRbeta sequences. VDJtools v1.0.0 computed clonotype statistics and Shannon-Wiener diversity indices. Except for diversity analysis, only each sample's 250 most abundant clonotypes were used in subsequent analyses to reduce sampling bias. TCRdb redid the processing of the public reads, applying fastp at Q25 and MiXCR, and retained in-frame beta chains. Entries are consolidated by CDR3 protein sequence, retaining the most common genes and DNA. For this entry, the V and J calls and clone size follow TCRdb and not the study's own pipeline. For this sample there are fewer than 350,000 distinct CDR3 sequences; 65% appear just once. About 6.1% of the sample belongs to the ten largest clones.

In the germline V gene, CDR1 corresponds to SGHAT and CDR2 to FQNNGV. Trimming leaves V shorter by 5 bases and J shorter by 5 bases, with the junction holding 9 bases beyond the gene matches. Measured from the cysteine to the phenylalanine, the CDR3 is 15 residues long. Solely the CDR3 DNA is kept, with 45 bases framed from the first base. Overall results and qualifications from the work: Repertoire overlap was found to be higher between tumor regions (mean about 35%) than between tumor-adjacent (approximately 17%) or tumor-blood (14%) pairs, consistent with antigen-driven expansion. The top 250 clones accounted for a significantly greater share of the repertoire in tumors than in blood (p = 0.039). Because the samples were bulk and unsorted, CD4+ and CD8+ T cell repertoires could not be compared. With just a handful of patients in the study, the authors point out that the findings should be validated in a larger study. Only the TCR beta chain was sequenced, which likely underestimates true repertoire diversity because unpaired alpha chains were not captured.

This chain joins TRBV11-2 to TRBJ2-1; TRBD2 agrees with 7 junctional bases. Material: peripheral blood. The sequence came from a man aged 35 to 55 with primary liver carcinoma and hepatitis B virus infection. The CDR3 reads CASSLPGTNNNEQFF. The sequenced DNA is TGTGCCAGCAGCCTCCCCGGGACTAATAACAATGAGCAGTTCTTC.